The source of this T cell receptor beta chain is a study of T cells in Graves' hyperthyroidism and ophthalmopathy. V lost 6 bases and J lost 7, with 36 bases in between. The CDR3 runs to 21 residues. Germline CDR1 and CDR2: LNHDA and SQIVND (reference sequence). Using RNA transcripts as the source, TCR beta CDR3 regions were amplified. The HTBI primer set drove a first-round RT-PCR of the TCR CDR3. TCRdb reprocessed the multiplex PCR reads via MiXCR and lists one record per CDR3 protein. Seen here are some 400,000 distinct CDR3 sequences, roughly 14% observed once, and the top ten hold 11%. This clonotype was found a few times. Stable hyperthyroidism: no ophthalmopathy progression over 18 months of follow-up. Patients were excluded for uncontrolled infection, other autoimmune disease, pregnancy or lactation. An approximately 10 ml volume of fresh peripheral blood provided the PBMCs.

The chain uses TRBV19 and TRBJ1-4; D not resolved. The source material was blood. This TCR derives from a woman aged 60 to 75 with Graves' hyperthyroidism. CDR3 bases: TGTGCCAGTAGCACTTCTACCTTTACTCGACCCCTAGGAAGGGAGGGTGAAAAACTGTTTTTT. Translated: CASSTSTFTRPLGREGEKLFF. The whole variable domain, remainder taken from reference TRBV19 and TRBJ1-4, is DGGITQSPKYLFRKEGQNVTLSCEQNLNHDAMYWYRQDPGQGLRLIYYSQIVNDFQKGDIAEGYSVSREKKESFPLTVTSAQKNPTAFYLCASSTSTFTRPLGREGEKLFFGSGTQLSVL.